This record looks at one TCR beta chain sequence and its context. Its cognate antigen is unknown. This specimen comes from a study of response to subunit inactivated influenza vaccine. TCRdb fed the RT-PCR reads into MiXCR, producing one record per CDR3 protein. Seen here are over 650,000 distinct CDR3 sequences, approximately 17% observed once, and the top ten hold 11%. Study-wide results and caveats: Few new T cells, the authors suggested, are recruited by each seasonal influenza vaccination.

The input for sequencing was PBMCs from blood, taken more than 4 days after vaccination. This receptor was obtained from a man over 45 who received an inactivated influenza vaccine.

The CDR3 reads CASSQVGLAREETQYF. CDR3 DNA: TGCGCCAGCAGCCAAGTCGGGCTAGCGAGGGAGGAGACCCAGTACTTC. The chain couples TRBV4-3 to TRBJ2-5; tentative D call: TRBD2 (6 bases). CDR3 size: 16 residues. Germline values: CDR1 LGHNA, CDR2 YSLEER. Deletions cut 1 base from V and 5 bases from J, with 17 bases between.